These 11 T cell receptor beta chains were sequenced from one sample in a study of tissue T cells after allogeneic stem cell transplantation. The protocol was immunoSEQ multiplex PCR, while the TCRdb copy is restricted to in-frame clones and leaves out a portion. In the table there are about 960 clones, just over 70% of which are singletons. The material sequenced was esophageal tissue, taken at autopsy. All receptors come from a female patient aged 40 to 70 with steroid-refractory graft-versus-host disease after an allogeneic stem cell transplant. Some T cells may trace back to the graft donor.

This clone occurred a few times. The V call is TRBV6-5, the J call TRBJ2-1; 13 nucleotides line up with TRBD2. V lost 7 bases and J lost 8; bases outside the gene matches: 8. The germline V gene has CDR1 MNHEY and CDR2 SVGAGI. There are 15 residues in the CDR3. CDR3 DNA: TGTGCCAGCATCGAGAGGACTAGCGGGAGACATGAGCAGTTCTTC. It translates to CASIERTSGRHEQFF.

The chain uses TRBV18 and TRBJ2-3; D is uncertain. The CDR3 runs to 12 residues. Between the trimmed V and J ends, which lost 0 bases and 4 bases, there was a span of 2 bases. CDR1 and CDR2 (germline): KGHSH, LQKENI. This CDR3 reads CASSPPSDTQYF. The CDR3 DNA reads TGTGCCAGCTCACCACCCTCAGATACGCAGTATTTT.

J is TRBJ1-2 and V is TRBV6-5, with TRBD1 matching over 10 bases. V shed 3 bases, J shed 4 bases, and the junction held 2 bases outside the gene matches. The germline V gene has CDR1 MNHEY and CDR2 SVGAGI. CDR3 length equals 14 residues. As DNA, the CDR3 is TGTGCCAGCAGTTATGGGACAGGGGTCTATGGCTACACCTTC. Its translation is CASSYGTGVYGYTF.

The chain combines TRBV11-2 with TRBJ2-7, with D possibly matching TRBD1 (6 bases). CDR3 length: 14 residues. Per the germline V gene, CDR1 is SGHAT and CDR2 is FQNNGV. Trimming shortened V by 5 bases and J by 2 bases, and 13 bases separated the two germline ends. CDR3 nucleotide sequence: TGTGCCAGCAGCAGCGACAGGACAACCTACGAGCAGTACTTC. This encodes CASSSDRTTYEQYF.

This clone was picked up a small number of times. The CDR3 DNA sequence: TGCAGCGTTGAAGATGGGGGTTACGAGCAGTACTTC. Translating gives CSVEDGGYEQYF. The chain joins TRBV29-1 to TRBJ2-7; D tentatively fits TRBD1 or TRBD2 (5 bases each). CDR1 and CDR2 from the germline V gene are SQVTM and ANQGSEA. V shed 0 bases and J shed 4 bases, with 7 bases lying between them. The CDR3 loop spans 12 amino acids.

This clone was seen a single time. The rearrangement uses TRBV29-1 and TRBJ1-2; 12 bases map to TRBD1. Germline trimming cut 3 bases from V and 4 bases from J; bases unmatched to any gene: 6. The CDR3 length is 15 residues. Germline V lookup: CDR1 SQVTM, CDR2 ANQGSEA. CDR3 region: CSVEGQGARSYGYTF. The CDR3 DNA reads TGCAGCGTTGAGGGACAGGGGGCGCGTTCCTATGGCTACACCTTC. Variable domain in full (rest from reference TRBV29-1 and TRBJ1-2): SAVISQKPSRDICQRGTSLTIQCQVDSQVTMMFWYRQQPGQSLTLIATANQGSEATYESGFVIDKFPISRPNLTFSTLTVSNMSPEDSSIYLCSVEGQGARSYGYTFGSGTRLTVV.

This clone was counted only a few times. The V call is TRBV27, the J call TRBJ1-2, with D possibly matching TRBD1 (6 bases). The CDR3 is 15 residues long. The germline V gene has CDR1 MNHEY and CDR2 SMNVEV (reference sequence). The ends were cut back, 5 bases at V and 1 base at J, with 14 bases in the middle. The CDR3 nucleotides are TGTGCCAGCAGTCCCCGACAGGCGTATAACTATGGCTACACCTTC. Its protein product is CASSPRQAYNYGYTF.

In DNA, the CDR3 is TGCGCCAGCAGCTTGTCAGACGGGAGGGCCTACGAGCAGTACTTC. Residues: CASSLSDGRAYEQYF. The chain combines TRBV5-1 with TRBJ2-7; TRBD2 matches 8 bases. The CDR3 covers 15 residues. V gave up 1 base and J gave up 2 bases; unmatched junction bases: 5. Germline CDR1 SGHRS, CDR2 YFSETQ.

With regard to this clone: Additional DNA sequences in this sample encode the identical CDR3. This chain's CDR3 is CASSKGGVSGGVVVDQPQHF. CDR3 coding DNA: TGTGCCAGCAGCAAAGGGGGAGTTTCTGGGGGCGTAGTAGTAGATCAGCCCCAGCATTTT. The chain combines TRBV21-1 with TRBJ1-5; TRBD1, the table's D call, was not compared with the DNA. TRBV21-1 is given as a pseudogene. The CDR3 is 20 residues long.

The table lists this clone with a few counts. This sequence joins TRBV7-9 and TRBJ2-1; the D gene could be TRBD1 or TRBD2 (6 bases each). V gave up 5 bases and J gave up 8 bases, with 19 bases separating them. CDR1 is SEHNR and CDR2 is FQNEAQ in the germline V gene (reference sequence). This CDR3 region has 15 residues. Here the CDR3 reads CASSTRLVGGDEQFF. CDR3 sequence (DNA): TGTGCCAGCAGCACCCGTTTGGTGGGGGGCGATGAGCAGTTCTTC.

The V and J genes are TRBV5-8 and TRBJ1-2, with D possibly TRBD1 on 5 matching bases. V dropped 5 bases and J dropped 4 bases, with 12 bases sitting between them. The CDR3 loop spans 13 amino acids. CDR1 SGHTS and CDR2 YDEGEE come from the germline V gene. This CDR3 is CASSLWDFYGYTF. In DNA, the CDR3 is TGTGCCAGCAGTCTCTGGGACTTCTATGGCTACACCTTC.